This T cell receptor (beta chain) was obtained from a study of blood T cell repertoires in COVID-19. Across the whole study: Acute and convalescent COVID-19 specimens originated in the United States, Italy and Spain. In each case, the material was cDNA or gDNA derived from T cells, B-cell-depleted T cells, or PBMCs.

Assignments of participants to cohorts depended upon their own reported clinical history. Sequencing used immunoSEQ multiplex PCR; TCRdb keeps in-frame clones, though not all of them. The data show around 430,000 clones, 87% seen once. The V segment lost 1 base and the J segment 3 bases; nucleotides outside the gene matches: 6. CDR3 length: 15 amino acids. CDR1 SGHRS and CDR2 YFSETQ come from the germline V gene. The source of this sequence is a woman between 50 and 59 years old who had recovered from COVID-19. This rearrangement joins TRBV5-1 to TRBJ1-2, with 7 positions matching TRBD1. The sample consisted of PBMCs or T cells enriched from blood (not recorded which). CDR3 in amino acids: CASSLTGTVDYGYTF. The CDR3 DNA reads as TGCGCCAGCAGCTTGACCGGGACAGTTGACTATGGCTACACCTTC.